A selection of T cell receptor beta chains follows, all from one sample in a study of cytomegalovirus exposure and HLA in healthy donors. Here immunoSEQ multiplex PCR was the method, and the copy in TCRdb shows in-frame clones only, minus some. The sample gives some 250,000 clones, around 87% of which show up once; 1% to 1.5% is in the top ten. Sequencing was carried out using PBMCs. These receptors were obtained from a woman under 40 in good health and CMV-seropositive. CDR3s include the opening cysteine and the closing phenylalanine or tryptophan. The D gene is left open where the match is weak. Clone sizes are given selectively: once, few, many, or a class where the clone is expanded.

V gene	clone size	D gene	J gene	CDR3 length	CDR3 DNA	CDR3 protein
TRBV30	.	TRBD2	TRBJ2-1	15	TGTGCCTGGGGGCGGGTCTGGGGACTAGCGGGGGAGCAGTTCTTC	CAWGRVWGLAGEQFF
TRBV5-1	.	TRBD1	TRBJ2-7	15	TGCGCCAGCAGCTTGCAGGAGACAGGGTCGTACGAGCAGTACTTC	CASSLQETGSYEQYF
TRBV4-1	.	TRBD2	TRBJ2-4	17	TGCGCCAGCAGCCGCTGGGGACTAGCGGGAAGGGAAAACATTCAGTACTTC	CASSRWGLAGRENIQYF
TRBV27	.	.	TRBJ2-1	13	TGTGCCAGCAGACCCTCGAACAGGGTACAATGGTTCTTC	CASRPSNRVQWFF
TRBV10-3	.	.	TRBJ2-7	15	TGTGCCATCAGTGCCCTTGGGGGGGCCTCCTACGAGCAGTACTTC	CAISALGGASYEQYF
TRBV5-1	.	TRBD2	TRBJ2-1	17	TGCGCCAGCAGCCCCTTCGGAGCGGGAGGTGCCTACAATGAGCAGTTCTTC	CASSPFGAGGAYNEQFF
TRBV4-1	.	TRBD1	TRBJ2-1	16	TGCGCCAGCAGCCAACCTAAGACAGGGTCCTACAATGAGCAGTTCTTC	CASSQPKTGSYNEQFF
TRBV15	.	.	TRBJ1-5	17	TGTGCCACCAGCAGATACCGGGACACCCTTAGCAATCAGCCCCAGCATTTT	CATSRYRDTLSNQPQHF
TRBV5-1	.	.	TRBJ1-2	14	TGCGCCAGCAGCGAACAAACAGTGGGAGATGGCTACACCTTC	CASSEQTVGDGYTF
TRBV7-7	.	TRBD2	TRBJ2-1	15	TGTGCCAGCAGCGCAACTAGCGGAACCTACAATGAGCAGTTCTTC	CASSATSGTYNEQFF
TRBV2	.	.	TRBJ1-5	15	TGTGCCAGCAGTGAATTAGCCGGCGCAGAAGAGCCCCAGCATTTT	CASSELAGAEEPQHF
TRBV11-3	.	.	TRBJ2-3	15	TGTGCCAGCAGCTTACTGGGCAACGAAGGAGATACGCAGTATTTT	CASSLLGNEGDTQYF
TRBV28	.	.	TRBJ2-7	12	TGTGCCAGCAGGGATCAGGGGTGGGAGCAGTACTTC	CASRDQGWEQYF
TRBV19	once	.	TRBJ2-2	14	TGTGCCAGTAGTATGGGGGCAGGTACCGGGGAGCTGTTTTTT	CASSMGAGTGELFF
TRBV25-1	.	TRBD2	TRBJ2-2	17	TGTGCCAGCAGTGAATATTTTGCGGGAGCTGGCACCGGGGAGCTGTTTTTT	CASSEYFAGAGTGELFF
TRBV7-9	once	TRBD1	TRBJ1-2	15	TGTGCCAGCACCCGGACAGGTCAACGCGGCTATGGCTACACCTTC	CASTRTGQRGYGYTF
TRBV7-9	.	.	TRBJ2-7	11	TGTGCCAGCAGCTTTCTAGGCGAGCAGTACTTC	CASSFLGEQYF
TRBV5-4	.	TRBD2	TRBJ2-1	15	TGTGCCAGCAGCACTAGCGGGGGTTCCTACAATGAGCAGTTCTTC	CASSTSGGSYNEQFF
TRBV2	.	.	TRBJ2-1	14	TGTGCCAGCAGTGGGGGCCAGCCGGGTAATGAGCAGTTCTTC	CASSGGQPGNEQFF
TRBV25-1	.	TRBD2	TRBJ2-1	15	TGTGCCAGCAGTGGGGCTAGCGGGAGCTACAATGAGCAGTTCTTC	CASSGASGSYNEQFF
TRBV18	few	.	TRBJ2-2	15	TGTGCCAGCTCACCCCCCGGGAGGAACACCGGGGAGCTGTTTTTT	CASSPPGRNTGELFF
TRBV19	.	.	TRBJ1-5	15	TGTGCCAGCCAGGGTGGAGGGTGGAGCAATCAGCCCCAGCATTTT	CASQGGGWSNQPQHF
TRBV18	.	TRBD2	TRBJ2-1	16	TGTGCCAGCTCACCAGCTCTAACTAGCGGGAGAAATGAGCAGTTCTTC	CASSPALTSGRNEQFF